A single sample is the source of the 2 T cell receptor beta chains below, sequenced in a study of T cell clones after liver transplantation. Produced via immunoSEQ multiplex PCR; TCRdb's table is partial and in-frame only. The sample holds about 78,000 clones, 80% seen once. Source: CD4+ T cells from blood, taken before liver transplant. These receptors all come from a human donor who received a liver transplant.

In this sample, this clone turned up a few times. This chain uses TRBV29-1 with TRBJ1-2, with D possibly being TRBD1 (6 bases). The CDR3 has 13 residues. Per germline, CDR1 SQVTM and CDR2 ANQGSEA. The ends were cut back, 6 bases at V and 7 bases at J, with 18 bases in the middle. This chain's CDR3 is CSVGMWVQGGYTF. CDR3 sequence (DNA): TGCAGCGTGGGGATGTGGGTACAGGGTGGCTACACCTTC.

The rearrangement joins TRBV5-1 to TRBJ1-4, with TRBD1 matching 7 bases. CDR3 size: 16 residues. Germline loops: CDR1 SGHRS, CDR2 YFSETQ. The ends lost 1 base at V and 8 bases at J; junction bases unmatched: 11. CDR3 region: CASSLMSGTASEKLFF. The CDR3 bases are TGCGCCAGCAGCTTGATGTCCGGGACAGCTTCAGAAAAACTGTTTTTT.